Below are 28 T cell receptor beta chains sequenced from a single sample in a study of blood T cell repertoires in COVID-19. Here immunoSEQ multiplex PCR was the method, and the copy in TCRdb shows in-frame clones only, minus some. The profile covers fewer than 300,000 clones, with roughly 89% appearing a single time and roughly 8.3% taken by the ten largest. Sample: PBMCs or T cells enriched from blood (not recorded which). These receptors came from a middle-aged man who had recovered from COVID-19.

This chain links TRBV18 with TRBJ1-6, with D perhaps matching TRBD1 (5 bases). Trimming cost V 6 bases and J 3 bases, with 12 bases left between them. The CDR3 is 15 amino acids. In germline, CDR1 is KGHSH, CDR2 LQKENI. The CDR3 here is CASSDSTDYNSPLHF. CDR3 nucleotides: TGTGCCAGCTCCGACAGTACAGACTATAATTCACCCCTCCACTTT. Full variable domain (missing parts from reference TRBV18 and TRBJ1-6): NAGVMQNPRHLVRRRGQEARLRCSPMKGHSHVYWYRQLPEEGLKFMVYLQKENIIDESGMPKERFSAEFPKEGPSILRIQQVVRGDSAAYFCASSDSTDYNSPLHFGNGTRLTVT.

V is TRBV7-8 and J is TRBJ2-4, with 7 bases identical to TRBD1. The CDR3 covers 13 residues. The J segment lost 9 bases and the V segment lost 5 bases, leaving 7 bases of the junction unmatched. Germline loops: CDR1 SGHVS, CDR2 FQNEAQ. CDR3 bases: TGTGCCAGCAGCCTGGACAGGCTGACCATTCAGTACTTC. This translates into CASSLDRLTIQYF.

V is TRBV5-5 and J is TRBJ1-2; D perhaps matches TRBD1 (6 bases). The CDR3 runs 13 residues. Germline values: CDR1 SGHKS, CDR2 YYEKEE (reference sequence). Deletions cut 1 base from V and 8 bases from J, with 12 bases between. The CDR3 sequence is CASSLSSGEGYTF. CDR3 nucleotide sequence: TGTGCCAGCAGCTTGTCGTCAGGGGAGGGCTACACCTTC.

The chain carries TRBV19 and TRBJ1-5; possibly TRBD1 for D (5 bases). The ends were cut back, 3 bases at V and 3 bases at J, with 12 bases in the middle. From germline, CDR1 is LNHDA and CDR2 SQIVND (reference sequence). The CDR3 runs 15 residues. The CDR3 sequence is CASSMRTSVNQPQHF. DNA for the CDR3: TGTGCCAGTAGTATGCGGACAAGTGTCAATCAGCCCCAGCATTTT. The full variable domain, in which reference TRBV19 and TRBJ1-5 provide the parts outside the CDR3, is DGGITQSPKYLFRKEGQNVTLSCEQNLNHDAMYWYRQDPGQGLRLIYYSQIVNDFQKGDIAEGYSVSREKKESFPLTVTSAQKNPTAFYLCASSMRTSVNQPQHFGDGTRLSIL.

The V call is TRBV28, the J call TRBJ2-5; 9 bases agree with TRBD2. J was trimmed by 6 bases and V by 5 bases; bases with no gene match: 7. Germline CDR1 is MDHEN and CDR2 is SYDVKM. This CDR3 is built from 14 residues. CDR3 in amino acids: CASSNSGSGKTQYF. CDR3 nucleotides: TGTGCCAGCAGTAATAGCGGGAGTGGAAAGACCCAGTACTTC.

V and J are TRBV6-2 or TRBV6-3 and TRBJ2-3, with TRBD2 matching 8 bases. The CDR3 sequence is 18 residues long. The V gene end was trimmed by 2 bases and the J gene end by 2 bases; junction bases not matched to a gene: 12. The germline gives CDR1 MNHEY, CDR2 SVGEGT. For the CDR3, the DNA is TGTGCCAGCAGTTACATGACGGGGGGGCCGTCCGACACAGATACGCAGTATTTT. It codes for CASSYMTGGPSDTDTQYF.

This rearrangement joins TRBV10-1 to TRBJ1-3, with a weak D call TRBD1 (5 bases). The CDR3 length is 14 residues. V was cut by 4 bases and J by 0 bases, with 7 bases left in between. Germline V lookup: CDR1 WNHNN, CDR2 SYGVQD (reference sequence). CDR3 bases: TGCGCCAGCAGTGGACAGCCCTCTGGAAACACCATATATTTT. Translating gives CASSGQPSGNTIYF.

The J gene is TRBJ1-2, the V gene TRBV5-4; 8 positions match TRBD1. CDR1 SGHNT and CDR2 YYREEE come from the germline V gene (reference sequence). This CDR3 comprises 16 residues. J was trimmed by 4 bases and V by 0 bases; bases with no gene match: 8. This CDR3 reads CASSLGGPGQVYGYTF. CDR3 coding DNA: TGTGCCAGCAGCTTGGGGGGGCCGGGACAGGTCTATGGCTACACCTTC.

CDR3 residues: CASSPEGVQVWNGYTF. For the CDR3, the DNA is TGTGCCAGCAGCCCAGAGGGGGTCCAGGTTTGGAATGGCTACACCTTC. This chain connects TRBV11-3 to TRBJ1-2; possible D gene TRBD1, 6 bases. V was pared by 5 bases and J by 6 bases, with 22 bases between. Germline V CDR1 and CDR2: SGHNT, YENEEA. The CDR3 loop spans 16 amino acids.

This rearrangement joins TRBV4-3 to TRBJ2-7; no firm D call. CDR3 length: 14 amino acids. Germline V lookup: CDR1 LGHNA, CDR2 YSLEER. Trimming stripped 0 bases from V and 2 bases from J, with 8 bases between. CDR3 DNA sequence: TGCGCCAGCAGCCAAGACAAGGAGACCTACGAGCAGTACTTC. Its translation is CASSQDKETYEQYF.

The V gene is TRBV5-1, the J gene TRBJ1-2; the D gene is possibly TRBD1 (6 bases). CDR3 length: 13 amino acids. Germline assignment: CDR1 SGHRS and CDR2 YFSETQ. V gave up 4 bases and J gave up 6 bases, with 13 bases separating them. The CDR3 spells CASSQQGGNGYTF. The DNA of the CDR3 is TGCGCCAGCAGCCAACAGGGTGGGAATGGCTACACCTTC.

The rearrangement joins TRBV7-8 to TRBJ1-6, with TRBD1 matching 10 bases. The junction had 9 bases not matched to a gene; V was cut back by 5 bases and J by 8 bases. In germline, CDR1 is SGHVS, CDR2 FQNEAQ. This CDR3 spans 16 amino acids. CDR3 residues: CASSLTRTGGDSPLHF. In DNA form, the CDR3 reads TGTGCCAGCAGCCTTACCCGGACAGGGGGGGATTCACCCCTCCACTTT.

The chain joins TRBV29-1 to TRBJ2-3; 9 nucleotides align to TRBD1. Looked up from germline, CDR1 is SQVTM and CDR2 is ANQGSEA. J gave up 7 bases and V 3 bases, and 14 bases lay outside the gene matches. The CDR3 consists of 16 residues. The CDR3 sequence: CSVEGGQGHRTNTQYF. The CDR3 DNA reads TGCAGCGTTGAGGGGGGACAGGGCCATAGGACGAATACGCAGTATTTT.

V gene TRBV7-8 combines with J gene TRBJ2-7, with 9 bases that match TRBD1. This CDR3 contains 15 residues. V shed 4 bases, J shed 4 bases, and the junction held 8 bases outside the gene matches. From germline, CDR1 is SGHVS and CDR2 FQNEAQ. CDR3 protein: CASSSLQGARYEQYF. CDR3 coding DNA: TGTGCCAGCAGCTCACTACAGGGGGCAAGGTACGAGCAGTACTTC. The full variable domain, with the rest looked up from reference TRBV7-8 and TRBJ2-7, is GAGVSQSPRYKVAKRGQDVALRCDPISGHVSLFWYQQALGQGPEFLTYFQNEAQLDKSGLPSDRFFAERPEGSVSTLKIQRTQQEDSAVYLCASSSLQGARYEQYFGPGTRLTVT.

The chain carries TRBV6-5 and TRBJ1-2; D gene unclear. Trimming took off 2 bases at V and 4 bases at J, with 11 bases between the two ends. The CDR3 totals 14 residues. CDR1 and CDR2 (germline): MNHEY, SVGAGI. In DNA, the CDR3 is TGTGCCAGCAGTTACCGTATAACCGGCTATGGCTACACCTTC. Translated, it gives CASSYRITGYGYTF.

CDR3: CASSLGSEETQYF. The CDR3 coding sequence is TGTGCCAGCAGTTTAGGCTCGGAAGAGACCCAGTACTTC. This chain links TRBV12-3 or TRBV12-4 with TRBJ2-5, with no clear D. The germline V and J ends were trimmed by 1 base and 3 bases, with 6 bases remaining between them. The CDR3 has 13 residues.

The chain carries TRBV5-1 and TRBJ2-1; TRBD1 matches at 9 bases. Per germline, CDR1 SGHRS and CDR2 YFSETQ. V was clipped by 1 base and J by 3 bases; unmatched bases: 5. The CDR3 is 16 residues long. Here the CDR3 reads CASSLSRDRVYNEQFF. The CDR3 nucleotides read TGCGCCAGCAGCTTGTCTCGGGACAGGGTCTACAATGAGCAGTTCTTC.

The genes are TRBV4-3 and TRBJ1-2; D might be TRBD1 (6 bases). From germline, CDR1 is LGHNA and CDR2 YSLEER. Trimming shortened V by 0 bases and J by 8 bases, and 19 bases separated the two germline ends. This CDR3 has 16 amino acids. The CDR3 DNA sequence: TGCGCCAGCAGCCAAGATAGTACAGGGCCCCCATGGGGCTACACCTTC. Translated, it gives CASSQDSTGPPWGYTF.

CDR3 protein: CASSQDITSGRGAQYF. Written as DNA, the CDR3 is TGTGCCAGCAGCCAAGATATCACTAGCGGGAGGGGGGCGCAGTATTTT. The chain employs TRBV3-1 (or the pseudogene TRBV3-2) and TRBJ2-3; 13 nucleotides agree with TRBD2. Germline V gives CDR1 LGHDT, CDR2 YNNKEL (reference sequence). The ends lost 0 bases at V and 10 bases at J; junction bases unmatched: 7. The CDR3 sequence is 16 residues long.

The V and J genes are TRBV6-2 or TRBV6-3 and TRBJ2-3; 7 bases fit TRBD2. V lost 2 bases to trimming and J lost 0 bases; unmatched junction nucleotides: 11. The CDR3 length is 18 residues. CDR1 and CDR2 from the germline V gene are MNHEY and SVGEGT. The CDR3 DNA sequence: TGTGCCAGCAGTTACCCTACCTTGGCGGGAGCTAGCACAGATACGCAGTATTTT. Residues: CASSYPTLAGASTDTQYF.

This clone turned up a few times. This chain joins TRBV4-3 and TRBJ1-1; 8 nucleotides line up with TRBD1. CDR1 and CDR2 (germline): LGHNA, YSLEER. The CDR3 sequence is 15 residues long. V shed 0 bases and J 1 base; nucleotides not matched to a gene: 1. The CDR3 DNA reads TGCGCCAGCAGCCAAGACGGACAGGGGAACACTGAAGCTTTCTTT. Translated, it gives CASSQDGQGNTEAFF.

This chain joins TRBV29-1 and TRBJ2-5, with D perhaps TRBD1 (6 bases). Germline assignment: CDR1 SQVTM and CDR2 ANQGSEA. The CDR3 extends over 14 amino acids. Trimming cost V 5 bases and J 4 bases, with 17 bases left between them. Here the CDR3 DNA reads TGCAGCGTTCAAGCCACAGGGTTACGAGAGACCCAGTACTTC. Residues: CSVQATGLRETQYF.

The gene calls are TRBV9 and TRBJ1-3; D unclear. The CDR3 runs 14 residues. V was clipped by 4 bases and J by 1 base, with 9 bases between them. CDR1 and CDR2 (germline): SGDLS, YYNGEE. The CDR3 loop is CASSPRVSGNTIYF. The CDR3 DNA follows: TGTGCCAGCAGCCCCCGGGTGTCTGGAAACACCATATATTTT. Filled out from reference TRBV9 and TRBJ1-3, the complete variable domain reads DSGVTQTPKHLITATGQRVTLRCSPRSGDLSVYWYQQSLDQGLQFLIQYYNGEERAKGNILERFSAQQFPDLHSELNLSSLELGDSALYFCASSPRVSGNTIYFGEGSWLTVV.

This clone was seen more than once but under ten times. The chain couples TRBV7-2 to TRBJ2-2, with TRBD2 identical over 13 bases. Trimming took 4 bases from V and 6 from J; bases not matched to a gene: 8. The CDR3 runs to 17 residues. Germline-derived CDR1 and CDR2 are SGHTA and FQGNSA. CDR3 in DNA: TGTGCCAGCAGCTCCGAAGGACTAGCGGGAGTGGCCGGGGAGCTGTTTTTT. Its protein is CASSSEGLAGVAGELFF. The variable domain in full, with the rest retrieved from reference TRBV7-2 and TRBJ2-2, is GAGVSQSPSNKVTEKGKDVELRCDPISGHTALYWYRQSLGQGLEFLIYFQGNSAPDKSGLPSDRFSAERTGGSVSTLTIQRTQQEDSAVYLCASSSEGLAGVAGELFFGEGSRLTVL.

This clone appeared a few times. CDR3 sequence (DNA): TGTGCCAGCAGATCCTCCCCGGAGACCCAGTACTTC. Encoded protein: CASRSSPETQYF. V usage is TRBV7-9 and J usage is TRBJ2-5, with unresolved D. Trimming pared 6 bases from V and 5 bases from J, leaving 10 bases between. Germline V gives CDR1 SEHNR, CDR2 FQNEAQ (reference sequence). The CDR3 covers 12 residues.

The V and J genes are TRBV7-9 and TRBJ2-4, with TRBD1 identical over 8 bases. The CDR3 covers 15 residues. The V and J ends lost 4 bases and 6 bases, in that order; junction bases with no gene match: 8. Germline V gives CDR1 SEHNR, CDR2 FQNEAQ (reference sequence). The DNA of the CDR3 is TGTGCCAGCAGCTCCAAAGACAGGGGCTTAAACATTCAGTACTTC. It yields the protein CASSSKDRGLNIQYF.

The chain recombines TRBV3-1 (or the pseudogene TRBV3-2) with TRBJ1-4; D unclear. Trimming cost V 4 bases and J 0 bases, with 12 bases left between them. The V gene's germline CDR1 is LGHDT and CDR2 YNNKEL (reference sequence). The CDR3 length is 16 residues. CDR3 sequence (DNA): TGTGCCAGCAGCCCCACGACATCTGCAACTAATGAAAAACTGTTTTTT. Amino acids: CASSPTTSATNEKLFF.

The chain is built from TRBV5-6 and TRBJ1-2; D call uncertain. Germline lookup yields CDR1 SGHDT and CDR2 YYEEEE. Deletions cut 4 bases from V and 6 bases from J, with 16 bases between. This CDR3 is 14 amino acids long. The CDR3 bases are TGTGCCAGCAGCCTAACCCCCCCCATGGATGGCTACACCTTC. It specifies CASSLTPPMDGYTF.